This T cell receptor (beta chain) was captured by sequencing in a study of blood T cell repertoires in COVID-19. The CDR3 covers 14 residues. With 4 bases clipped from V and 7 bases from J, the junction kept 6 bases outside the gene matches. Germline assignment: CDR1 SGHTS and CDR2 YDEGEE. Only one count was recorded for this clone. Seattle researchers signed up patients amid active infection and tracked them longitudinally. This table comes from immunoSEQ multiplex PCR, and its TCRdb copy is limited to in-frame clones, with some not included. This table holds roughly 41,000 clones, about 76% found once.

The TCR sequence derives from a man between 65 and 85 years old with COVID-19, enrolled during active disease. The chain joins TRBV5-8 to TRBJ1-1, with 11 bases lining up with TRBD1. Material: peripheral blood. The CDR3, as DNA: TGTGCCAGCAGCATAGGACAGGGGGCGAATGAAGCTTTCTTT. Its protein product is CASSIGQGANEAFF.